This entry is about one T cell receptor beta chain. Its target is not known. The sample originates from a study of shared clonotypes between healthy human individuals. Study-wide results and limits: Sequencing depth was predicted to influence how clonotypes are shared among donors.

Repertoires were generated with immunoSEQ multiplex PCR, while TCRdb's copy carries only in-frame clones and drops some. Among 90,000 to 120,000 clones listed, about 70% were seen once. Germline V gene sequence: CDR1 SGHTA, CDR2 FQGNSA. This CDR3 contains 14 residues. V shed 1 base and J shed 0 bases, with 7 bases lying between them. The sample consisted of memory CD8+ T cells sorted from blood. Subset indicated: CD45RO+ cells pooled with CCR7-negative TemRA cells. This chain connects TRBV7-2 to TRBJ2-7; D not certain. The clonotype originates from a woman between 25 and 40 years old in good health. The CDR3 is CASSLDLVSYEQYF. CDR3 nucleotides: TGTGCCAGCAGCTTAGACCTCGTCTCCTACGAGCAGTACTTC.